One sample yielded the 15 T cell receptor beta chains listed below, sequenced in a study of cytotoxic CD8 clonotypes in ibrutinib-treated CLL. The protocol was immunoSEQ multiplex PCR, while the TCRdb copy is restricted to in-frame clones and leaves out a portion. This sample has some 150,000 clones; approximately 81% occur once, and the top ten carry 10% to 15%. The specimen comprised PBMCs, sampled after 12 months of ibrutinib treatment. Every receptor here comes from a human donor with chronic lymphocytic leukemia.

This chain uses TRBV6-6 with TRBJ1-1; D may be TRBD1 (6 bases). The CDR3 is 12 amino acids. V lost 4 bases, J lost 4 bases, and 7 bases lay in between. Germline V gene lookup returns CDR1 MNHNY and CDR2 SVGAGI (reference sequence). The CDR3 DNA follows: TGTGCCAGCAGTTGGGACATCACTGAAGCTTTCTTT. Translated: CASSWDITEAFF.

This chain joins TRBV9 and TRBJ2-1; D unclear. Germline lookup yields CDR1 SGDLS and CDR2 YYNGEE. The CDR3 loop spans 16 amino acids. With 0 bases removed from V and 5 bases from J, the gap between germline ends came to 15 bases. This CDR3 reads CASSVDSSPSNNEQFF. Here the CDR3 DNA reads TGTGCCAGCAGCGTAGACAGCTCTCCTTCTAACAATGAGCAGTTCTTC.

The gene calls are TRBV9 and TRBJ2-6; D is undetermined. The germline V and J ends were trimmed by 0 bases and 4 bases, with 14 bases remaining between them. Germline CDR1 reads SGDLS; CDR2 reads YYNGEE. The CDR3 spans 17 residues. The chain's CDR3 is CASSVEASSLGANVLTF. CDR3 sequence (DNA): TGTGCCAGCAGCGTAGAGGCCAGCTCCCTCGGGGCCAACGTCCTGACTTTC.

The CDR3 spells CASSLQGSEGYTF. The CDR3 nucleotides read TGTGCCAGCAGCTTACAGGGCTCGGAAGGCTACACCTTC. The chain employs TRBV7-8 and TRBJ1-2; D might be TRBD1 (5 bases). The germline gives CDR1 SGHVS, CDR2 FQNEAQ. V was clipped by 2 bases and J by 8 bases, with 12 bases between them. The CDR3 runs 13 residues. Complete variable domain (other parts from reference TRBV7-8 and TRBJ1-2): GAGVSQSPRYKVAKRGQDVALRCDPISGHVSLFWYQQALGQGPEFLTYFQNEAQLDKSGLPSDRFFAERPEGSVSTLKIQRTQQEDSAVYLCASSLQGSEGYTFGSGTRLTVV.

The gene calls are TRBV7-2 and TRBJ1-2; the D is unclear. V lost 6 bases, J lost 8 bases, and 10 bases lay in between. The CDR3 extends over 11 amino acids. Germline assignment: CDR1 SGHTA and CDR2 FQGNSA. The CDR3 DNA reads TGTGCCAGCAGTTCAACGAGCGGCTACACCTTC. Translating gives CASSSTSGYTF. The full variable domain, with the rest looked up from reference TRBV7-2 and TRBJ1-2, is GAGVSQSPSNKVTEKGKDVELRCDPISGHTALYWYRQSLGQGLEFLIYFQGNSAPDKSGLPSDRFSAERTGGSVSTLTIQRTQQEDSAVYLCASSSTSGYTFGSGTRLTVV.

This chain links TRBV21-1 with TRBJ2-3; TRBD1 is taken as the D call from the table, unchecked against the DNA. TRBV21-1 constitutes a pseudogene. The length of the CDR3 is 16 residues. DNA for the CDR3: TGTGCCAGCAGCAACGACTCGAGGACAAGCACAGATACGCAGTATTTT. Protein sequence: CASSNDSRTSTDTQYF.

In DNA form, the CDR3 reads TGTGCCAGCAGCCAAGAAAGGGCCGATACGCAGTATTTT. Protein: CASSQERADTQYF. V usage is TRBV14 and J usage is TRBJ2-3; no clear D. Trimming took 0 bases from V and 6 from J, leaving 7 bases between them. Germline-derived CDR1 and CDR2 are SGHDN and FVKESK. This CDR3 comprises 13 residues.

This clone has just a few counts. The chain joins TRBV27 to TRBJ2-2, with D possibly being TRBD1 (5 bases). There are 15 residues in the CDR3. Germline CDR1 reads MNHEY; CDR2 reads SMNVEV (reference sequence). V lost 5 bases and J lost 5, with 15 bases in between. The CDR3 bases are TGTGCCAGCAGTCAAAACCAGGGTAGTACCGGGGAGCTGTTTTTT. This translates into CASSQNQGSTGELFF.

This chain connects TRBV4-3 to TRBJ2-2; D gene ambiguous. CDR3 size: 12 residues. With 4 bases removed from V and 6 bases from J, the gap between germline ends came to 6 bases. In germline, CDR1 is LGHNA, CDR2 YSLEER. For the CDR3, the DNA is TGCGCCAGCAGCCCTCTTTCCGGGGAGCTGTTTTTT. It specifies CASSPLSGELFF.

The genes are TRBV11-2 and TRBJ2-7, with 13 bases fitting TRBD2. V lost 5 bases and J lost 1; bases outside the gene matches: 5. The CDR3 spans 16 residues. Germline V gene sequence: CDR1 SGHAT, CDR2 FQNNGV. The CDR3 DNA sequence: TGTGCCAGCAGCCAGAGGACTAGCGGGAGATCCTACGAGCAGTACTTC. It is translated as CASSQRTSGRSYEQYF.

The J gene is TRBJ1-1, the V gene TRBV28; D unclear. V lost 4 bases to trimming and J lost 8 bases, with 8 bases between them. The CDR3 has 11 amino acids. Germline V gene data show CDR1 as MDHEN and CDR2 as SYDVKM. CDR3 region: CASSSPREAFF. CDR3 in DNA: TGTGCCAGCAGTTCGCCCCGGGAAGCTTTCTTT.

The chain employs TRBV18 and TRBJ2-1, with 9 positions matching TRBD2. This CDR3 is 15 amino acids long. Losses at the gene ends were 3 bases for V and 6 bases for J; bases not matched to a gene: 6. The germline CDR1 and CDR2 sequences are KGHSH and LQKENI. The CDR3: CASSPLAGTANEQFF. The CDR3, as DNA: TGTGCCAGCTCACCCCTAGCGGGAACTGCCAATGAGCAGTTCTTC. Complete variable domain (other parts from reference TRBV18 and TRBJ2-1): NAGVMQNPRHLVRRRGQEARLRCSPMKGHSHVYWYRQLPEEGLKFMVYLQKENIIDESGMPKERFSAEFPKEGPSILRIQQVVRGDSAAYFCASSPLAGTANEQFFGPGTRLTVL.

This clone was detected only a few times. The J gene is TRBJ2-7, the V gene TRBV5-1, with D tentatively TRBD2 (6 bases). The V end lost 2 bases, the J end lost 3 bases, and 9 bases lay between the germline ends. CDR1 is SGHRS and CDR2 is YFSETQ in the germline V gene. The CDR3 length is 13 residues. The CDR3 loop reads CASSFAGIYEQYF. CDR3 bases: TGCGCCAGCAGCTTCGCGGGGATCTACGAGCAGTACTTC. The complete variable domain, with remaining parts taken from reference TRBV5-1 and TRBJ2-7, reads KAGVTQTPRYLIKTRGQQVTLSCSPISGHRSVSWYQQTPGQGLQFLFEYFSETQRNKGNFPGRFSGRQFSNSRSEMNVSTLELGDSALYLCASSFAGIYEQYFGPGTRLTVT.

The J gene is TRBJ2-2, the V gene TRBV11-2; 8 bases fit TRBD2. V was clipped by 6 bases and J by 1 base; unmatched bases: 7. This CDR3 comprises 16 residues. Germline CDR1 SGHAT, CDR2 FQNNGV. The chain's CDR3 is CASRRLAPQNTGELFF. The CDR3 DNA sequence: TGTGCCAGCAGGAGACTAGCGCCACAGAACACCGGGGAGCTGTTTTTT.

This chain connects TRBV5-4 to TRBJ1-1; TRBD1 agrees at 9 bases. CDR1 and CDR2 from the germline V gene are SGHNT and YYREEE (reference sequence). This CDR3 spans 15 amino acids. V shed 4 bases and J 5 bases; nucleotides not matched to a gene: 9. The CDR3 DNA reads TGTGCCAGCAGCGCTAACAGGGGGCGCGGGACTGAAGCTTTCTTT. This encodes CASSANRGRGTEAFF.